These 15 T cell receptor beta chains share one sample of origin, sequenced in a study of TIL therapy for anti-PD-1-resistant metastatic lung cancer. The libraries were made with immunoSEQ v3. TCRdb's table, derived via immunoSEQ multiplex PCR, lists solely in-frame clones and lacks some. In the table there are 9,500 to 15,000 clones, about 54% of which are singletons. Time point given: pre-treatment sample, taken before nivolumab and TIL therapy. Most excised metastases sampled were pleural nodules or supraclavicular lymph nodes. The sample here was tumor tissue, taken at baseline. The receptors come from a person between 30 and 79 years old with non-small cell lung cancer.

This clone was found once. The CDR3 here is CASSPQSRYVLEQYF. The CDR3 nucleotides read TGCGCCAGCAGCCCGCAGTCCCGATATGTGCTCGAGCAGTACTTC. V gene TRBV5-1 combines with J gene TRBJ2-7; no definite D call. Trimming cost V 4 bases and J 6 bases, with 20 bases left between them. CDR3 length: 15 amino acids. Germline loops: CDR1 SGHRS, CDR2 YFSETQ.

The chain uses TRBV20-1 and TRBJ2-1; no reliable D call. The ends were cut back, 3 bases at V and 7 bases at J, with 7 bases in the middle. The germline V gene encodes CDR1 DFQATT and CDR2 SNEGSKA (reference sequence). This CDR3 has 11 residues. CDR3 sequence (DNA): TGCAGTGCTAGGCCCCTAAATGAGCAGTTCTTC. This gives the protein CSARPLNEQFF.

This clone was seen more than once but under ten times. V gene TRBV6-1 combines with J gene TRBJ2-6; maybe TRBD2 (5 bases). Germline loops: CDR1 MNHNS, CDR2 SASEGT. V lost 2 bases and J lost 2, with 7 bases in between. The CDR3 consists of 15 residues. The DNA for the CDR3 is TGTGCCAGCAGTGAAACGGGGACTGGGGCCAACGTCCTGACTTTC. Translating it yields CASSETGTGANVLTF.

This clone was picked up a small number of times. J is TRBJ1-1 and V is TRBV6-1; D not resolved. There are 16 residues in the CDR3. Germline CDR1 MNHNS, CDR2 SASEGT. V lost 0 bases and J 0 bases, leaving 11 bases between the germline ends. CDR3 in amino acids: CASSEAPEVMNTEAFF. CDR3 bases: TGTGCCAGCAGTGAAGCGCCGGAAGTCATGAACACTGAAGCTTTCTTT.

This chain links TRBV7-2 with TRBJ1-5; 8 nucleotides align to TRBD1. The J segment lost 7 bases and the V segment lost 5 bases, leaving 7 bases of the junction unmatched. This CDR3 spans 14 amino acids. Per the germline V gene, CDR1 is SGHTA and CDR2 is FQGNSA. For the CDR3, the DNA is TGTGCCAGCAGCCTTTACAGGGGGAACCAGCCCCAGCATTTT. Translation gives CASSLYRGNQPQHF.

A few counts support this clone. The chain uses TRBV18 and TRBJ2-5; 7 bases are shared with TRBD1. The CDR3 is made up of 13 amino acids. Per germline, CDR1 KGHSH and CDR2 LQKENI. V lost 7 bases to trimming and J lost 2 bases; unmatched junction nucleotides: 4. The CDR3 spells CASCRDRQETQYF. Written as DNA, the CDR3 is TGTGCCAGCTGCCGGGACAGACAAGAGACCCAGTACTTC.

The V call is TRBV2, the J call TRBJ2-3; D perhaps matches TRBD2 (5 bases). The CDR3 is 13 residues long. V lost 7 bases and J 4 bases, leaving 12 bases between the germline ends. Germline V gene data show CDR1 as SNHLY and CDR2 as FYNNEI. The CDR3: CASTELGPDTQYF. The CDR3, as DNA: TGTGCCAGCACCGAACTAGGCCCAGATACGCAGTATTTT.

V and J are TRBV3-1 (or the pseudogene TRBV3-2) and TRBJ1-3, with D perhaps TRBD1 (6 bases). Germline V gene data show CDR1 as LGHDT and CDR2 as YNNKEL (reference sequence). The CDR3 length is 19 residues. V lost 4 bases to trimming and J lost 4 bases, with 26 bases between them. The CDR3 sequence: CASSPITGSVSSLGNTIYF. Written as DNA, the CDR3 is TGTGCCAGCAGCCCAATTACAGGGAGTGTATCGTCTTTGGGAAACACCATATATTTT.

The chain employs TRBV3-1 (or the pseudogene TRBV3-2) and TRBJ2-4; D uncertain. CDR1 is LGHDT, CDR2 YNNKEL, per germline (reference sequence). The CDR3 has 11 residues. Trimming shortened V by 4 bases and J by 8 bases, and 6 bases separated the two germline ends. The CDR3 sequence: CASSRSDIQYF. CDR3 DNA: TGTGCCAGCAGCCGGTCCGACATTCAGTACTTC.

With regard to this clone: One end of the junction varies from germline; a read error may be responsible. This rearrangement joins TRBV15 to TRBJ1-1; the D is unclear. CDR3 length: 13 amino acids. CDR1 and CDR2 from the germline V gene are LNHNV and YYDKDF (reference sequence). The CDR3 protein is CATSRDINTEAFF. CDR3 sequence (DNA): TGTGCCACCAGCCGAGATATAAACACTGAAGCTTTCTTT.

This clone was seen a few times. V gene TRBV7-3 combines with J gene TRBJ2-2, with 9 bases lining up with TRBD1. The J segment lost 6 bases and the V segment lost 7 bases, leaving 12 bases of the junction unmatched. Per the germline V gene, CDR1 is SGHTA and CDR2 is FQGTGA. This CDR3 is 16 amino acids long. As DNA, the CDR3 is TGTGCCAGCAACCCTGGATCCGGGACAGGGCCCGGGGAGCTGTTTTTT. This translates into CASNPGSGTGPGELFF. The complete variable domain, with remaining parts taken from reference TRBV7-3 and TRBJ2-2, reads GAGVSQTPSNKVTEKGKYVELRCDPISGHTALYWYRQSLGQGPEFLIYFQGTGAADDSGLPNDRFFAVRPEGSVSTLKIQRTERGDSAVYLCASNPGSGTGPGELFFGEGSRLTVL.

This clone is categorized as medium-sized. CDR3 region: CASSVVGGGANVLTF. CDR3 coding DNA: TGTGCCAGCTCGGTGGTTGGAGGTGGGGCCAACGTCCTGACTTTC. The rearrangement joins TRBV6-5 to TRBJ2-6, with D perhaps TRBD2 (5 bases). Trimming cost V 8 bases and J 3 bases, with 14 bases left between them. This CDR3 comprises 15 residues. CDR1 and CDR2 from the germline V gene are MNHEY and SVGAGI.

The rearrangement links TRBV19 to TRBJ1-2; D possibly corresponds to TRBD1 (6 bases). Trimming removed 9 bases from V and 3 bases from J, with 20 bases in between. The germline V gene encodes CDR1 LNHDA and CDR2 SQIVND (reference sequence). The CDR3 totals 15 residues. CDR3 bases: TGTGCCAGCGGGGACATATGGAGGGTTGACTATGGCTACACCTTC. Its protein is CASGDIWRVDYGYTF.

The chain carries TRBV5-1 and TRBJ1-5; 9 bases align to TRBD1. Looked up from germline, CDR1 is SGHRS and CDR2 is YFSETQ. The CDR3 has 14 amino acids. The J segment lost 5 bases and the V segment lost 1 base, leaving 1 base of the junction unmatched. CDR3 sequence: CASSLTGGDQPQHF. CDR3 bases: TGCGCCAGCAGCTTGACAGGGGGCGATCAGCCCCAGCATTTT. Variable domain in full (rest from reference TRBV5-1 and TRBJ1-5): KAGVTQTPRYLIKTRGQQVTLSCSPISGHRSVSWYQQTPGQGLQFLFEYFSETQRNKGNFPGRFSGRQFSNSRSEMNVSTLELGDSALYLCASSLTGGDQPQHFGDGTRLSIL.

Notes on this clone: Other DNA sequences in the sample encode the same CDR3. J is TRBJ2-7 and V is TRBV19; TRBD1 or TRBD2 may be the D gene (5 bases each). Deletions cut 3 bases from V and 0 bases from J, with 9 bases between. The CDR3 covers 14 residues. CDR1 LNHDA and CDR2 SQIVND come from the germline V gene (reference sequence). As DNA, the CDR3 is TGTGCCAGTAGTATCTCAGGGAGCTCCTACGAGCAGTACTTC. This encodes CASSISGSSYEQYF. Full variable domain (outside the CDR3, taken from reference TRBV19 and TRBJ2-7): DGGITQSPKYLFRKEGQNVTLSCEQNLNHDAMYWYRQDPGQGLRLIYYSQIVNDFQKGDIAEGYSVSREKKESFPLTVTSAQKNPTAFYLCASSISGSSYEQYFGPGTRLTVT.